This TCR beta chain was observed in a study of shared clonotypes between healthy human individuals. As for the study in general: Each donor contributed plates that comprised three CD4 naive, three CD4 memory, two CD8 naive and one CD8 memory.

Study-wide results and caveats: Donors were few, which limited the genetic and exposure-history diversity represented. Rarefaction analysis demonstrated incomplete sorted-subset sequencing notwithstanding large depth.

Worth noting for this clone: Its target is not known.

This CDR3 is built from 17 residues. Germline-derived CDR1 and CDR2 are SGDLS and YYNGEE. The ends lost 7 bases at V and 0 bases at J; junction bases unmatched: 4. TCRdb keeps only in-frame clones here, not all; method: immunoSEQ multiplex PCR. This table has around 1,900,000 clones, around 95% appearing once. Naive CD8 cells, CD45RO-negative and positively selected for CCR7, excluded terminally differentiated effector memory CD45RA+ cells. The donors were adults (healthy and HIV-negative) with no recent acute infections or vaccinations. This chain links TRBV9 with TRBJ2-1; 16 bases line up with TRBD2. This clonotype originated in a man aged 18 to 35 in good health. Some clones in this sample may be carry-over from other donors' samples. The specimen sequenced was naive CD8+ T cells from PBMCs. CDR3 sequence (DNA): TGTGCCAGCGGGACTAGCGGGAGGGGTAGCTCCTACAATGAGCAGTTCTTC. Protein sequence: CASGTSGRGSSYNEQFF.